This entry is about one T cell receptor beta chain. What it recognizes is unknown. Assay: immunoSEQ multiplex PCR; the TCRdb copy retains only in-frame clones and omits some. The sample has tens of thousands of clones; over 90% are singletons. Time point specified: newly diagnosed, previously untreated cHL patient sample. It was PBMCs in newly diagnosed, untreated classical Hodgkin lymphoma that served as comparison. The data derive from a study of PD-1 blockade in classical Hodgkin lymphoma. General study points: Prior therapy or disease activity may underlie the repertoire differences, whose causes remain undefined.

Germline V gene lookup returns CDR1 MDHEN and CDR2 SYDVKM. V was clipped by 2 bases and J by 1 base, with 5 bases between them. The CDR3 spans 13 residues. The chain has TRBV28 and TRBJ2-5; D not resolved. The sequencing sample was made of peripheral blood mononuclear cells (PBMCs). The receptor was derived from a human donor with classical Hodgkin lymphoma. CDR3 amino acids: CASSLPTQETQYF. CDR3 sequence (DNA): TGTGCCAGCAGTTTACCGACCCAAGAGACCCAGTACTTC.